This T cell receptor beta chain stems from a study of cytomegalovirus exposure and HLA in healthy donors. Findings and limits, study-wide: Several V segments, TRBV6-2 and TRBV6-3 among them, could not be told apart and were dropped. Analyzed later, most CMV-associated TCR beta chains appeared HLA-restricted. Later analysis identified several of the most significant clusters that appeared linked to common viral pathogens.

Germline V gene lookup returns CDR1 SGHRS and CDR2 YFSETQ. V lost 6 bases to trimming and J lost 3 bases; unmatched junction nucleotides: 7. This CDR3 comprises 14 residues. PCR employed 60 Vbeta and 13 Jbeta primers. TCRdb's copy holds only in-frame clones and misses some; the assay was immunoSEQ multiplex PCR. Of around 300,000 clones in the sample, 84% are singletons; the top ten hold 1.5% to 2%. In the case of this clone: Its antigen is undetermined.

Sequencing was done on a sample of PBMCs. This sequence was found in a woman aged 40 to 50 in good health and CMV-seropositive. The chain has TRBV5-1 and TRBJ2-3; 7 bases align to TRBD1. CDR3 sequence (DNA): TGCGCCAGCACCCCACCGGGACAGACAGATACGCAGTATTTT. Amino acids: CASTPPGQTDTQYF.